This T cell receptor (beta chain) was found in a study of T cell changes during pregnancy in multiple sclerosis. CDR3 length: 18 residues. V lost 1 base and J lost 0, with 19 bases in between. CDR1 is GTSNPN and CDR2 is SVGIG in the germline V gene (reference sequence). Sequenced by immunoSEQ multiplex PCR; TCRdb stores in-frame clones only, minus some. The sample yields under 120,000 clones, roughly 92% seen once. This chain uses TRBV30 with TRBJ1-3, with no clear D. The sample here was peripheral blood, taken after pregnancy. The sequence came from a female donor with multiple sclerosis, enrolled in a pregnancy study. The chain's CDR3 is CAWSGARAASSSGNTIYF. The CDR3 nucleotides are TGTGCCTGGAGTGGGGCACGAGCCGCATCGAGCTCTGGAAACACCATATATTTT. The complete variable domain, with remaining parts taken from reference TRBV30 and TRBJ1-3, reads SQTIHQWPATLVQPVGSPLSLECTVEGTSNPNLYWYRQAAGRGLQLLFYSVGIGQISSEVPQNLSASRPQDRQFILSSKKLLLSDSGFYLCAWSGARAASSSGNTIYFGEGSWLTVV.